The clone carrying this TCR beta chain occurred a few times. No antigen is known for it. Time point specified: healthy volunteer bleed at 6 weeks. It was from unfractionated whole blood that total RNA was extracted. This sample was included in a study of human T cells and chemical hapten exposure. Points from the study as a whole: No change in TCRs above 1 in 1000 frequency was produced by DPC sensitization.

TCRdb reanalysed the RACE reads using MiXCR and keeps one entry per CDR3 protein. The sample lists 65,000 to 80,000 distinct CDR3 sequences, over 7% seen once, with 1.5% in the top ten. Per the germline V gene, CDR1 is MNHEY and CDR2 is SVGAGI. CDR3 length: 13 amino acids. The ends were cut back, 8 bases at V and 3 bases at J, with 11 bases in the middle. Sequenced sample: whole blood. The chain employs TRBV6-5 and TRBJ2-4; D may match TRBD1 or TRBD2 (5 bases each). The clonotype originates from a male donor in good health. Some clones in this sample may be carry-over from other donors' samples. The CDR3 nucleotides are TGTGCCAGCTCGCCTGGGGGCAAAAACATTCAGTACTTC. This codes for CASSPGGKNIQYF.